The entry below gives a single T cell receptor beta chain sequence along with its context. The data belong to a study of control samples from healthy donors and cancer patients. Clones were sequenced by immunoSEQ multiplex PCR, and TCRdb holds only the in-frame ones, with some missing. This table holds roughly 120,000 clones, just over 90% found once. Trimming at V came to 10 bases and at J to 9 bases, leaving 8 bases not matched to a gene. This CDR3 contains 13 residues. CDR1 PRHDT and CDR2 FYEKMQ come from the germline V gene (reference sequence). This TCR came from a man aged 45-65 years with head and neck cancer. The gene calls are TRBV13 and TRBJ1-6, with 8 bases matching TRBD1. The sample comprised PBMCs. CDR3 sequence reads: CATRQGPLSPLHF. Written as DNA, the CDR3 is TGTGCCACCCGACAGGGGCCTCTTTCACCCCTCCACTTT.